This T cell receptor beta chain was observed in a study of OX40 agonist ivuxolimab in advanced cancers. General study findings and limits: Expansion of clones was among the lowest in partial responders at 0.1-3.0 mg/kg.

V lost 4 bases to trimming and J lost 2 bases, with 2 bases between them. The CDR3 covers 12 residues. Germline loops: CDR1 MDHEN, CDR2 SYDVKM. The table came from immunoSEQ multiplex PCR; TCRdb's copy has only in-frame clones and leaves some out. The sample carries under 90,000 clones, 90% to 95% recorded once. Comments on this clone: No antigen is known for it.

This rearrangement joins TRBV28 to TRBJ2-2; D gene unclear. This TCR was recovered from an adult with an advanced solid tumor such as melanoma, head and neck, liver or kidney cancer. This material consisted of CD4+ or CD8+ T cells sorted from blood, taken in a trial of the OX40 agonist ivuxolimab. DNA of the CDR3: TGTGCCAGCAGTTCTAACACCGGGGAGCTGTTTTTT. Its protein is CASSSNTGELFF.